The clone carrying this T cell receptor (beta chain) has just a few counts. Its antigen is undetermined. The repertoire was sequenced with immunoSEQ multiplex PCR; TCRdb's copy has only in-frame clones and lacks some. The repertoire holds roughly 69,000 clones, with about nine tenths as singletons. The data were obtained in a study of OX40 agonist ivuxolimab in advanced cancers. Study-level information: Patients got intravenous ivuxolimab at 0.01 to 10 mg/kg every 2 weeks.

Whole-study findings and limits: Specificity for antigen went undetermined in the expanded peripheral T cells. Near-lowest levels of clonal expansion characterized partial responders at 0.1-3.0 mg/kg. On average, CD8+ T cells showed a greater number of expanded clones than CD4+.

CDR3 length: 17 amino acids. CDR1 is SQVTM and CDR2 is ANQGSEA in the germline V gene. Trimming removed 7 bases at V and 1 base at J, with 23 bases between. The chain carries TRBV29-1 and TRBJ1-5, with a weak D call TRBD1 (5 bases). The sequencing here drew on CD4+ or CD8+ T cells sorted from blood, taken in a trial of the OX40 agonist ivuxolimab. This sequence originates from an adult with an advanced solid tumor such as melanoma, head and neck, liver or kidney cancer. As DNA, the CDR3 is TGCAGCGCTAAACGACCGGGGGTGGGGGAAAGCAATCAGCCCCAGCATTTT. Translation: CSAKRPGVGESNQPQHF.